These T cell receptor beta chains were read from a single sample in a study of vaccination and CD4 T cells after COVID-19. These receptors' targets are unknown. MiXCR, run by TCRdb on the PCR reads, gives a single entry per CDR3 protein. The sample contains just under 20,000 distinct CDR3 sequences, roughly 50% of which appear only once. The sequenced sample consisted of cultured CD4+ T cells from blood. All receptors come from a human donor with COVID-19. Each CDR3 is given with its conserved first and last residue.

v_gene: TRBV27; CDR3aa: CASRGSGNTIYF
v_gene: TRBV11-3; CDR3aa: CASSLIASGYYEQYF
v_gene: TRBV10-3; CDR3aa: CAISGGALYQETQYF
v_gene: TRBV18; CDR3aa: CASSRNQKSGTEAFF
v_gene: TRBV24-1; CDR3aa: CATSSGGPPDSGNTIYF
v_gene: TRBV12-3/TRBV12-4; CDR3aa: CASSHRGLTEAFF
v_gene: TRBV19; CDR3aa: CASSITGRRSSGANVLTF
v_gene: TRBV7-2; CDR3aa: CASSLVGPYEQYF
v_gene: TRBV20-1; CDR3aa: CSARDPAGIYEQYF
v_gene: TRBV19; CDR3aa: CASSIGGVKADTQYF
v_gene: TRBV6-1; CDR3aa: CASRVDGNYGCTF
v_gene: TRBV29-1; CDR3aa: CSVEVSGLGNEQFF
v_gene: TRBV12-3/TRBV12-4; CDR3aa: CASSLARTDLGTEAFF
v_gene: TRBV5-4; CDR3aa: CASSLTLAGDTDTQYF
v_gene: TRBV6-1; CDR3aa: CASSEGQVLPLYGYTF
v_gene: TRBV28; CDR3aa: CASSLGGQDSLGGYTF
v_gene: TRBV7-6; CDR3aa: CASSLKRGNSPLHF
v_gene: TRBV7-8; CDR3aa: CAGPANGQFNEQFF
v_gene: TRBV11-1; CDR3aa: CASSLAGTGYGYTF
v_gene: TRBV6-1; CDR3aa: CASSEEGGAFF
v_gene: TRBV4-2; CDR3aa: CASSRLNQRGGTDTQYF
v_gene: TRBV7-6; CDR3aa: CASSLVASGALTDTQYF
v_gene: TRBV24-1; CDR3aa: CATQGGETQYF
v_gene: TRBV20-1; CDR3aa: CSARDHSGGELYNEQFF
v_gene: TRBV6-1; CDR3aa: CASSEKISGTPRAYF
v_gene: TRBV10-3; CDR3aa: CAISETGGAGELFF
v_gene: TRBV12-3/TRBV12-4; CDR3aa: CASLGGGHYTDTQYF
v_gene: TRBV18; CDR3aa: CASSQDHRYEQYF
v_gene: TRBV6-1; CDR3aa: CASAVRQGRKTQYF
v_gene: TRBV6-5; CDR3aa: CASSYKGGGDTQYF
v_gene: TRBV20-1; CDR3aa: CSAPGWEGSEQYF
v_gene: TRBV2; CDR3aa: CASSTDRIYGYTF
v_gene: TRBV7-4; CDR3aa: CANPGEGGQPQHF
v_gene: TRBV18; CDR3aa: CASSPGQGSGNSPLHF
v_gene: TRBV10-3; CDR3aa: CAMGAGTEAFF
v_gene: TRBV14; CDR3aa: CASSLQDIGRFAEAFF
v_gene: TRBV19; CDR3aa: CASSRLAGGLLERETQYF
v_gene: TRBV20-1; CDR3aa: CSASRLDEQYF
v_gene: TRBV12-3/TRBV12-4; CDR3aa: CASSLGTSGGLGETQYF
v_gene: TRBV19; CDR3aa: CASSISVNTEAFF
v_gene: TRBV20-1; CDR3aa: CSARTSSAYTDTQYF
v_gene: TRBV11-3; CDR3aa: CASSRRDMAGVNTEAFF
v_gene: TRBV27; CDR3aa: CATRRTVNYGYTF
v_gene: TRBV2; CDR3aa: CASRQGIPYGYTF
v_gene: TRBV24-1; CDR3aa: CATSDSREGVNYGYTF
v_gene: TRBV28; CDR3aa: CASTTGGNQPQHF
v_gene: TRBV28; CDR3aa: CAFRGGTGELFF
v_gene: TRBV6-1; CDR3aa: CASSETPTGVNNSPLHF
v_gene: TRBV7-2; CDR3aa: CASSSTGSGANVLTF
v_gene: TRBV4-1; CDR3aa: CASSQDPQAHQPQHF
v_gene: TRBV5-1; CDR3aa: CASSRESYGYTF
v_gene: TRBV7-6; CDR3aa: CASSLGHRGLESPLHF
v_gene: TRBV28; CDR3aa: CASSNTYGYTF
v_gene: TRBV7-7; CDR3aa: CARRGPSYEQYF
v_gene: TRBV27; CDR3aa: CASSSTGRSTPLHF